A selection of T cell receptor beta chains follows, all from one sample in a study of cytomegalovirus exposure and HLA in healthy donors. This table comes from immunoSEQ multiplex PCR, and its TCRdb copy is limited to in-frame clones, with some not included. The profile shows 80,000 or so clones, roughly 76% of them singletons. Source material: PBMCs. The receptors shown here come from a woman aged 40 to 50 in good health and CMV-seronegative. CDR3s include the opening cysteine and the closing phenylalanine or tryptophan. The D gene is left open where the match is weak. Only some rows state a clone size, as once, few, many or a class for expanded clones.

clone size	V gene	D gene	CDR3 length	J gene	CDR3 protein	CDR3 DNA
NA	TRBV25-1	TRBD1	14	TRBJ2-7	CASSPGGRTYEQYF	TGTGCCAGCAGCCCAGGGGGCCGAACCTACGAGCAGTACTTC
NA	TRBV7-9	NA	16	TRBJ1-3	CASSNGHSRSGNTIYF	TGTGCCAGCAGCAACGGACATTCCCGCTCTGGAAACACCATATATTTT
few	TRBV27	TRBD1	16	TRBJ1-3	CASSLSGTVDGNTIYF	TGTGCCAGCAGTTTATCGGGGACAGTAGATGGAAACACCATATATTTT
NA	TRBV7-3	NA	15	TRBJ2-3	CASSYQPAVVDTQYF	TGTGCCAGCAGCTACCAGCCCGCGGTCGTGGATACGCAGTATTTT
few	TRBV7-9	TRBD1	15	TRBJ1-5	CASSRDSNSNQPQHF	TGTGCCAGCAGTCGGGACAGTAATAGCAATCAGCCCCAGCATTTT
NA	TRBV27	TRBD1	15	TRBJ2-2	CASSRWDRGTGELFF	TGTGCCAGCAGCAGATGGGACAGGGGCACCGGGGAGCTGTTTTTT
few	TRBV4-1	NA	18	TRBJ1-2	CASSQDFIRGSTNYGYTF	TGCGCCAGCAGCCAAGATTTTATTAGGGGCAGCACAAACTATGGCTACACCTTC
few	TRBV7-3	NA	12	TRBJ1-6	CASGTGDSPLHF	TGTGCCAGCGGCACGGGGGATTCACCCCTCCACTTT
NA	TRBV6-6	NA	13	TRBJ2-3	CASSYGPADTQYF	TGTGCCAGCAGTTATGGCCCCGCAGATACGCAGTATTTT
NA	TRBV4-3	NA	14	TRBJ2-7	CASSQDLLAYEQYF	TGCGCCAGCAGCCAAGATCTCCTCGCCTACGAGCAGTACTTC
NA	TRBV18	NA	16	TRBJ1-4	CASSPSRQVLGEKLFF	TGTGCCAGCTCACCATCCCGACAGGTTTTAGGGGAAAAACTGTTTTTT
NA	TRBV10-3	NA	15	TRBJ2-2	CAISEPEGVTGELFF	TGTGCCATCAGTGAGCCCGAGGGGGTCACCGGGGAGCTGTTTTTT
NA	TRBV6-1	TRBD1	14	TRBJ1-1	CASRWTGGNTEAFF	TGTGCCAGCAGGTGGACAGGGGGGAACACTGAAGCTTTCTTT
once	TRBV28	NA	15	TRBJ2-1	CASNIGGSSYNEQFF	TGTGCCAGCAATATAGGGGGTAGCTCCTACAATGAGCAGTTCTTC
NA	TRBV2	NA	15	TRBJ1-5	CASTEDWTAREPQHF	TGTGCCAGCACGGAGGATTGGACAGCGAGGGAGCCCCAGCATTTT
NA	TRBV19	NA	17	TRBJ2-1	CASSIRAGLLRTDEQFF	TGTGCCAGTAGTATTCGGGCGGGGCTACTCCGAACGGATGAGCAGTTCTTC
NA	TRBV19	NA	16	TRBJ2-7	CASSMFRREVSYEQYF	TGTGCCAGTAGTATGTTTCGGCGGGAAGTCTCCTACGAGCAGTACTTC
NA	TRBV27	TRBD2	14	TRBJ2-1	CASSLLADNNEQFF	TGTGCCAGCAGTTTACTAGCGGATAACAATGAGCAGTTCTTC
NA	TRBV28	TRBD1	19	TRBJ1-5	CASSLGGWGGQGSNQPQHF	TGTGCCAGCAGTTTAGGCGGTTGGGGGGGACAGGGCTCCAATCAGCCCCAGCATTTT
NA	TRBV5-1	NA	15	TRBJ2-1	CASTESGFPYNEQFF	TGCGCCAGTACTGAATCAGGGTTCCCCTACAATGAGCAGTTCTTC
NA	TRBV18	NA	12	TRBJ2-3	CASSPEADTQYF	TGTGCCAGCTCACCAGAGGCAGATACGCAGTATTTT
NA	TRBV7-9	NA	19	TRBJ2-7	CASSLGGGGGRSSYYEQYF	TGTGCCAGCAGCTTAGGGGGGGGCGGGGGCCGTTCCTCGTACTACGAGCAGTACTTC